This entry lists 19 T cell receptor beta chains sequenced from one sample in a study of blood T cell repertoires in COVID-19. The table came from immunoSEQ multiplex PCR; TCRdb's copy has only in-frame clones and leaves some out. This sample carries some 400,000 clones, about 90% of them seen once, and the ten largest clones take around 7%. Sequenced sample: peripheral blood. These receptors were obtained from a man aged 18-30 years with active or convalescent COVID-19.

This clone came up a few times. V usage is TRBV7-6 and J usage is TRBJ1-4; D is perhaps TRBD1 (5 bases). There are 17 residues in the CDR3. Per the germline V gene, CDR1 is SGHVS and CDR2 is FNYEAQ. V lost 5 bases to trimming and J lost 5 bases, with 21 bases between them. Here the CDR3 DNA reads TGTGCCAGCAGCCAAGACTTAAGTGGGGCCTCCAATGAAAAACTGTTTTTT. It yields the protein CASSQDLSGASNEKLFF.

The chain couples TRBV7-2 to TRBJ2-1, with a possible D match to TRBD1 (5 bases). Germline CDR1 reads SGHTA; CDR2 reads FQGNSA. Trimming left V 6 bases short and J 1 base short, with 13 bases between. The CDR3 is 15 residues long. Here the CDR3 reads CASSPDSQSYNEQFF. The CDR3 DNA is TGTGCCAGCAGTCCCGACAGCCAATCCTACAATGAGCAGTTCTTC.

The V gene is TRBV5-6, the J gene TRBJ2-2; 7 bases line up with TRBD1. Germline V gene sequence: CDR1 SGHDT, CDR2 YYEEEE. V shed 0 bases and J 6 bases; nucleotides not matched to a gene: 2. The CDR3 covers 14 residues. The CDR3 coding sequence is TGTGCCAGCAGCTTGGACAGGGGAGCCGGGGAGCTGTTTTTT. This encodes CASSLDRGAGELFF.

CDR3 loop: CATRTGNDEKLFF. The CDR3 DNA reads as TGTGCCACCCGGACAGGCAATGACGAAAAACTGTTTTTT. The V call is TRBV10-3, the J call TRBJ1-4; TRBD1 matches 7 bases. Germline-derived CDR1 and CDR2 are ENHRY and SYGVKD. The CDR3 totals 13 residues. Trimming cost V 10 bases and J 8 bases; bases outside gene matches: 10.

The chain employs TRBV10-3 and TRBJ1-6, with a weak D call TRBD1 (6 bases). Per germline, CDR1 ENHRY and CDR2 SYGVKD. This CDR3 spans 16 amino acids. Trimming removed 0 bases from V and 7 bases from J, with 13 bases in between. The CDR3 sequence: CAISESGGGTNSPLHF. The CDR3 nucleotides are TGTGCCATCAGTGAGTCAGGGGGGGGGACGAATTCACCCCTCCACTTT.

The rearrangement uses TRBV27 and TRBJ2-1, with a possible D match to TRBD2 (5 bases). V was clipped by 5 bases and J by 0 bases, with 8 bases between them. The CDR3 loop spans 14 amino acids. In germline, CDR1 is MNHEY, CDR2 SMNVEV (reference sequence). The CDR3 reads CASSAGSSYNEQFF. DNA of the CDR3: TGTGCCAGCAGTGCGGGTAGCTCCTACAATGAGCAGTTCTTC.

This clone was seen just once. The chain has TRBV9 and TRBJ1-1, with D tentatively TRBD1 (6 bases). CDR3 length: 17 amino acids. Germline V gene data show CDR1 as SGDLS and CDR2 as YYNGEE. The V end was cut by 3 bases, the J end by 2 bases, with 20 bases between. The CDR3 nucleotides are TGTGCCAGCAGCGGTATCATTTCGGGACACCTAAACACTGAAGCTTTCTTT. Protein: CASSGIISGHLNTEAFF.

The chain joins TRBV6-5 to TRBJ1-3, with TRBD1 as a possible D gene (6 bases). Between the trimmed V and J ends, which lost 2 bases and 2 bases, there was a span of 13 bases. CDR3 length: 16 residues. Germline CDR1 MNHEY, CDR2 SVGAGI. The CDR3 DNA is TGTGCCAGCAGTTACAGGGCAGGGGATCCTGGAAACACCATATATTTT. Amino acids: CASSYRAGDPGNTIYF.

This CDR3 reads CASSVGGQGSNQPQHF. As DNA, the CDR3 is TGTGCCAGCAGCGTAGGTGGACAGGGAAGCAATCAGCCCCAGCATTTT. The J gene is TRBJ1-5, the V gene TRBV11-2, with TRBD1 identical over 8 bases. The germline gives CDR1 SGHAT, CDR2 FQNNGV. The CDR3 has 16 amino acids. V was clipped by 5 bases and J by 1 base; unmatched bases: 7.

The V call is TRBV19, the J call TRBJ1-5, with TRBD1 matching 9 bases. Trimming removed 3 bases from V and 7 bases from J; junction bases left unmatched: 13. Germline V gene data show CDR1 as LNHDA and CDR2 as SQIVND (reference sequence). The CDR3 totals 17 residues. CDR3 sequence: CASSIRSTGGAGQPQHF. CDR3 coding DNA: TGTGCCAGTAGTATTCGATCAACAGGGGGCGCAGGGCAGCCCCAGCATTTT.

The rearrangement links TRBV7-2 to TRBJ2-7; 8 nucleotides line up with TRBD1. The CDR3 runs 14 residues. Germline assignment: CDR1 SGHTA and CDR2 FQGNSA. The V and J ends lost 4 bases and 7 bases, in that order; junction bases with no gene match: 9. The CDR3 DNA reads as TGTGCCAGCAGCTCCGGACAGGGATCTTGGGAGCAGTACTTC. Residues: CASSSGQGSWEQYF.

This rearrangement joins TRBV6-5 to TRBJ1-1, with a possible D match to TRBD1 (5 bases). V was cut by 5 bases and J by 1 base, with 11 bases left in between. Germline V CDR1 and CDR2: MNHEY, SVGAGI. The CDR3 sequence is 14 residues long. For the CDR3, the DNA is TGTGCCAGCAGTCGCCCGGGGGGGAACACTGAAGCTTTCTTT. Translating it yields CASSRPGGNTEAFF.

The rearrangement joins TRBV6-1 to TRBJ2-7; D might be TRBD2 (6 bases). The V gene lost 0 bases and the J gene lost 3 bases, with 12 bases spanning the gap. Looked up from germline, CDR1 is MNHNS and CDR2 is SASEGT. CDR3 length: 15 amino acids. The CDR3 DNA reads TGTGCCAGCAGTGAAGCGGAGGGAGAAGGCTACGAGCAGTACTTC. Residues: CASSEAEGEGYEQYF.

The chain couples TRBV3-1 (or the pseudogene TRBV3-2) to TRBJ1-6; 10 positions match TRBD1. V lost 1 base and J lost 9; bases outside the gene matches: 0. The germline V gene has CDR1 LGHDT and CDR2 YNNKEL (reference sequence). This CDR3 comprises 14 residues. The CDR3 spells CASSQGTGGSPLHF. CDR3 DNA sequence: TGTGCCAGCAGCCAAGGGACAGGGGGTTCACCCCTCCACTTT.

Concerning this clone itself: Other nucleotide sequences from this sample produce the same CDR3. The rearrangement joins TRBV7-2 to TRBJ1-1; maybe TRBD1 (5 bases). Germline loops: CDR1 SGHTA, CDR2 FQGNSA. This CDR3 is 13 amino acids long. The V end lost 1 base, the J end lost 4 bases, and 7 bases lay between the germline ends. This CDR3 is CASSLGQSTEAFF. The CDR3 nucleotides are TGTGCCAGCAGCTTAGGACAGTCCACTGAAGCTTTCTTT.

The chain employs TRBV9 and TRBJ2-7, with D hard to call. V dropped 3 bases and J dropped 9 bases, with 16 bases sitting between them. Germline CDR1 reads SGDLS; CDR2 reads YYNGEE. This CDR3 comprises 13 residues. The CDR3 reads CASSATTRSGQYF. The CDR3 nucleotides read TGTGCCAGCAGCGCCACAACAAGATCGGGGCAGTACTTC.

The chain joins TRBV29-1 to TRBJ2-5; 7 bases line up with TRBD1. Germline values: CDR1 SQVTM, CDR2 ANQGSEA. The CDR3 is made up of 13 amino acids. Losses at the gene ends were 7 bases for V and 0 bases for J; bases not matched to a gene: 5. The CDR3 DNA sequence: TGCAGCGCCATGGGACAGAACCAAGAGACCCAGTACTTC. This encodes CSAMGQNQETQYF. The full variable domain, rest sourced from reference TRBV29-1 and TRBJ2-5, is SAVISQKPSRDICQRGTSLTIQCQVDSQVTMMFWYRQQPGQSLTLIATANQGSEATYESGFVIDKFPISRPNLTFSTLTVSNMSPEDSSIYLCSAMGQNQETQYFGPGTRLLVL.

As to this clone: Other DNA sequences in the same sample also yield this CDR3. The CDR3 nucleotides are TGTGCCTCGAGTCGGGGCACTGAAGCTTTCTTT. This gives the protein CASSRGTEAFF. V and J are TRBV6-5 and TRBJ1-1, with D hard to call. Germline CDR1 is MNHEY and CDR2 is SVGAGI. CDR3 size: 11 residues. Trimming took off 11 bases at V and 4 bases at J, with 11 bases between the two ends.

The chain uses TRBV11-2 and TRBJ1-1, with a possible D match to TRBD1 (5 bases). The CDR3 extends over 15 amino acids. Trimming took 3 bases from V and 2 from J, leaving 13 bases between them. The germline V gene has CDR1 SGHAT and CDR2 FQNNGV. The CDR3 loop is CASSFTDSLNTEAFF. The CDR3 nucleotides read TGTGCCAGCAGCTTTACTGACAGCCTTAACACTGAAGCTTTCTTT.